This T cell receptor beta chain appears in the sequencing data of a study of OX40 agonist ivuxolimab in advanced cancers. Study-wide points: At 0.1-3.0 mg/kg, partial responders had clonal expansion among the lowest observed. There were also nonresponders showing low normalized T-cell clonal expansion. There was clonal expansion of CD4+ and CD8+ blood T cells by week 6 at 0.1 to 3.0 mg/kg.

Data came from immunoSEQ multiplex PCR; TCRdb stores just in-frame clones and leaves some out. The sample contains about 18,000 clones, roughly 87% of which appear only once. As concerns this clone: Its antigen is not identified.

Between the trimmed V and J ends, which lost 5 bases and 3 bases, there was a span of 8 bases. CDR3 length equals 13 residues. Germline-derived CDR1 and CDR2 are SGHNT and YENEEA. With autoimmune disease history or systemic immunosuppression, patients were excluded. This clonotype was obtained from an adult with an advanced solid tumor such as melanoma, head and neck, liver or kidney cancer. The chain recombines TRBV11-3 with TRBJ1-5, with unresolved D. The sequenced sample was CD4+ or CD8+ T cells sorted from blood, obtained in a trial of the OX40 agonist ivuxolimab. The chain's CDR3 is CASSKGYNQPQHF. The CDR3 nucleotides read TGTGCCAGCAGCAAGGGTTACAATCAGCCCCAGCATTTT.